The 20 T cell receptor beta chains below all came from one sample that was sequenced in a study of shared clonotypes between healthy human individuals. Clones were read by immunoSEQ multiplex PCR, and TCRdb kept only the in-frame ones, dropping some. The table has about 600,000 clones, approximately 97% seen once. The sample was naive CD4+ T cells sorted from blood. Subset specified: CD45RA+ positively selected. Receptors originate from a woman aged 30 to 39 in good health.

The chain uses TRBV5-1 and TRBJ2-7; 13 bases match TRBD2. CDR3 length equals 16 residues. Germline loops: CDR1 SGHRS, CDR2 YFSETQ. The V segment lost 7 bases and the J segment 0 bases; nucleotides outside the gene matches: 7. For the CDR3, the DNA is TGCGCCAGCGCCCGGACTAGCGGGAGCACCTCCTACGAGCAGTACTTC. Encoded protein: CASARTSGSTSYEQYF.

CDR3 sequence (DNA): TGTGCCATCAGTACTAGCGGGAGTTACGAGCAGTACTTC. Translated: CAISTSGSYEQYF. The gene calls are TRBV10-3 and TRBJ2-7; 11 bases align to TRBD2. From germline, CDR1 is ENHRY and CDR2 SYGVKD. V shed 5 bases, J shed 4 bases, and the junction held 1 base outside the gene matches. CDR3 length: 13 amino acids.

The chain carries TRBV5-1 and TRBJ2-1, with unresolved D. The CDR3 is made up of 12 amino acids. Per germline, CDR1 SGHRS and CDR2 YFSETQ. Trimming removed 5 bases from V and 2 bases from J, with 5 bases in between. The CDR3 loop reads CASRVTYNEQFF. The CDR3 nucleotides are TGCGCCAGCAGAGTAACCTACAATGAGCAGTTCTTC.

The chain combines TRBV7-9 with TRBJ2-1; 11 bases fit TRBD1. In germline, CDR1 is SEHNR, CDR2 FQNEAQ (reference sequence). The CDR3 runs to 17 residues. V lost 5 bases, J lost 4 bases, and 10 bases stayed unmatched. CDR3 DNA sequence: TGTGCCAGCAGCCCCGACCCCGGACAGGGGGCGTACAATGAGCAGTTCTTC. Protein: CASSPDPGQGAYNEQFF.

The CDR3 DNA sequence: TGTGCCAGCAGCCGCAACAGGGAAAAACTGTTTTTT. The encoded protein is CASSRNREKLFF. The V and J genes are TRBV7-2 and TRBJ1-4; possible D gene TRBD1, 5 bases. Germline assignment: CDR1 SGHTA and CDR2 FQGNSA. Trimming cost V 5 bases and J 8 bases, with 9 bases left between them. The CDR3 length is 12 residues.

The rearrangement joins TRBV5-4 to TRBJ1-2, with D uncertain. CDR3 length: 12 amino acids. V shed 2 bases and J shed 8 bases, with 10 bases lying between them. Per the germline V gene, CDR1 is SGHNT and CDR2 is YYREEE (reference sequence). The CDR3 nucleotides are TGTGCCAGCAGCTTAAAAGCGGTCGGCTACACCTTC. This sequence encodes CASSLKAVGYTF.

Remarks on this clone: The same CDR3 also results from other DNA sequences found in this sample. V is TRBV5-1 and J is TRBJ1-1, with D possibly being TRBD1 (5 bases). Trimming stripped 1 base from V and 3 bases from J, with 7 bases between. This CDR3 region has 13 residues. From germline, CDR1 is SGHRS and CDR2 YFSETQ. The CDR3 coding sequence is TGCGCCAGCAGCTTGTTAGGGGACACTGAAGCTTTCTTT. It codes for CASSLLGDTEAFF. The full variable domain, rest sourced from reference TRBV5-1 and TRBJ1-1, is KAGVTQTPRYLIKTRGQQVTLSCSPISGHRSVSWYQQTPGQGLQFLFEYFSETQRNKGNFPGRFSGRQFSNSRSEMNVSTLELGDSALYLCASSLLGDTEAFFGQGTRLTVV.

The chain uses TRBV11-3 and TRBJ2-1; D might be TRBD1 (5 bases). Germline CDR1 and CDR2: SGHNT and YENEEA. The ends were cut back, 5 bases at V and 7 bases at J, with 12 bases in the middle. This CDR3 has 13 amino acids. Written as DNA, the CDR3 is TGTGCCAGCAGCCGAACGACAGCAAATGAGCAGTTCTTC. Residues: CASSRTTANEQFF.

The rearrangement uses TRBV11-3 and TRBJ2-3; D perhaps matches TRBD2 (5 bases). Trimming stripped 4 bases from V and 4 bases from J, with 9 bases between. CDR1 is SGHNT, CDR2 YENEEA, per germline. CDR3 size: 13 residues. CDR3: CASSSGGPDTQYF. DNA for the CDR3: TGTGCCAGCAGCTCCGGCGGGCCAGATACGCAGTATTTT. Based on the CDR3 plus reference TRBV11-3 and TRBJ2-3, the full variable domain is EAGVVQSPRYKIIEKKQPVAFWCNPISGHNTLYWYLQNLGQGPELLIRYENEEAVDDSQLPKDRFSAERLKGVDSTLKIQPAELGDSAVYLCASSSGGPDTQYFGPGTRLTVL.

Only one count was recorded for this clone. This chain uses TRBV28 with TRBJ1-1; a weak D match, TRBD1 (6 bases). The CDR3 consists of 14 residues. Trimming removed 9 bases at V and 3 bases at J, with 17 bases between. Germline values: CDR1 MDHEN, CDR2 SYDVKM. CDR3 in amino acids: CARLIPGADTEAFF. Here the CDR3 DNA reads TGTGCCAGGCTTATCCCAGGGGCGGACACTGAAGCTTTCTTT.

The chain couples TRBV19 to TRBJ1-5; a possible D gene is TRBD1 (6 bases). The germline V gene has CDR1 LNHDA and CDR2 SQIVND (reference sequence). CDR3 size: 16 residues. Trimming removed 8 bases from V and 1 base from J, with 18 bases in between. As DNA, the CDR3 is TGTGCCAGTCTTGGAGGGGGGATTTGGAGCAATCAGCCCCAGCATTTT. Translated: CASLGGGIWSNQPQHF.

The CDR3 region has the DNA TGTGCCAGCAGTAGACAGGGGGCAGGAACTGAAGCTTTCTTT. Translating gives CASSRQGAGTEAFF. The chain uses TRBV6-6 and TRBJ1-1, with 10 bases fitting TRBD1. The CDR3 is 14 amino acids. Germline trimming cut 5 bases from V and 5 bases from J; bases unmatched to any gene: 5. Germline CDR1 reads MNHNY; CDR2 reads SVGAGI (reference sequence).

V usage is TRBV28 and J usage is TRBJ2-5, with TRBD2 matching 11 bases. J was trimmed by 2 bases and V by 4 bases; bases with no gene match: 6. The CDR3 covers 16 residues. Germline V gene data show CDR1 as MDHEN and CDR2 as SYDVKM. The CDR3 DNA reads TGTGCCAGCAGTTCTCCAGGGACTAGCGGACAAGAGACCCAGTACTTC. Protein: CASSSPGTSGQETQYF. Together with reference TRBV28 and TRBJ2-5, the CDR3 gives the full variable domain: DVKVTQSSRYLVKRTGEKVFLECVQDMDHENMFWYRQDPGLGLRLIYFSYDVKMKEKGDIPEGYSVSREKKERFSLILESASTNQTSMYLCASSSPGTSGQETQYFGPGTRLLVL.

J is TRBJ1-3 and V is TRBV11-2, with D unresolved. CDR1 and CDR2 (germline): SGHAT, FQNNGV. Trimming took off 2 bases at V and 3 bases at J, with 8 bases between the two ends. CDR3 length: 14 amino acids. The CDR3: CASSLTDLGNTIYF. The CDR3 DNA reads as TGTGCCAGCAGCTTAACGGACCTTGGAAACACCATATATTTT. The full variable domain, with the rest looked up from reference TRBV11-2 and TRBJ1-3, is EAGVAQSPRYKIIEKRQSVAFWCNPISGHATLYWYQQILGQGPKLLIQFQNNGVVDDSQLPKDRFSAERLKGVDSTLKIQPAKLEDSAVYLCASSLTDLGNTIYFGEGSWLTVV.

This chain connects TRBV7-3 to TRBJ2-7; D call uncertain. Trimming removed 2 bases at V and 1 base at J, with 6 bases between. The germline CDR1 and CDR2 sequences are SGHTA and FQGTGA. The CDR3 has 13 residues. CDR3 sequence reads: CASSLLDSYEQYF. The DNA for the CDR3 is TGTGCCAGCAGCTTACTGGATTCCTACGAGCAGTACTTC. Using reference TRBV7-3 and TRBJ2-7 for the parts outside the CDR3, the full variable domain is GAGVSQTPSNKVTEKGKYVELRCDPISGHTALYWYRQSLGQGPEFLIYFQGTGAADDSGLPNDRFFAVRPEGSVSTLKIQRTERGDSAVYLCASSLLDSYEQYFGPGTRLTVT.

This rearrangement joins TRBV28 to TRBJ2-2; perhaps D is TRBD1 or TRBD2 (6 bases each). The CDR3 loop spans 17 amino acids. The germline V gene encodes CDR1 MDHEN and CDR2 SYDVKM. V lost 3 bases to trimming and J lost 5 bases, with 19 bases between them. For the CDR3, the DNA is TGTGCCAGCAGTTTCGCCCCGGACAGTCGGGGGACCGGGGAGCTGTTTTTT. Encoded protein: CASSFAPDSRGTGELFF.

V is TRBV11-2 and J is TRBJ2-3, with 8 nucleotides matching TRBD2. The germline CDR1 and CDR2 sequences are SGHAT and FQNNGV. Trimming removed 1 base from V and 3 bases from J; junction bases left unmatched: 6. CDR3 size: 16 residues. DNA for the CDR3: TGTGCCAGCAGCTTAGGGCATCAGCGGGAGACAGATACGCAGTATTTT. This codes for CASSLGHQRETDTQYF.

The rearrangement links TRBV14 to TRBJ2-1, with 7 bases identical to TRBD2. CDR1 SGHDN and CDR2 FVKESK come from the germline V gene. With V trimmed by 1 base and J by 3 bases, 6 bases remained unmatched. The CDR3 length is 16 residues. This chain's CDR3 is CASSQGSSSGYNEQFF. CDR3 in DNA: TGTGCCAGCAGCCAAGGTTCGTCTAGCGGCTACAATGAGCAGTTCTTC.

The rearrangement links TRBV6-1 to TRBJ2-7, with 9 nucleotides matching TRBD1. Trimming cost V 6 bases and J 2 bases; bases outside gene matches: 2. CDR1 and CDR2 from the germline V gene are MNHNS and SASEGT. The CDR3 consists of 13 residues. CDR3 region: CASRRQGAYEQYF. CDR3 nucleotide sequence: TGTGCCAGCAGACGACAGGGGGCCTACGAGCAGTACTTC.

The chain uses TRBV9 and TRBJ2-4, with 8 positions matching TRBD2. The CDR3 is 17 amino acids. Germline values: CDR1 SGDLS, CDR2 YYNGEE. With V trimmed by 4 bases and J by 0 bases, 9 bases remained unmatched. The CDR3 region has the DNA TGTGCCAGCAGCCCCACACTAGCGGACTTAGCCAAAAACATTCAGTACTTC. Translation gives CASSPTLADLAKNIQYF. Combining the CDR3 with reference TRBV9 and TRBJ2-4 gives the whole variable domain DSGVTQTPKHLITATGQRVTLRCSPRSGDLSVYWYQQSLDQGLQFLIQYYNGEERAKGNILERFSAQQFPDLHSELNLSSLELGDSALYFCASSPTLADLAKNIQYFGAGTRLSVL.